This T cell receptor beta chain was identified in a study of blood T cell repertoires in COVID-19. Overall study: Samples taken during acute and convalescent COVID-19 were collected in the United States, Italy and Spain. The analysed material was cDNA or gDNA that came from T cells, B-cell-depleted T cells, or PBMCs.

In the study's own analysis: Scientists estimated how many nucleated cells there were by amplifying reference gene primers. TCRdb's table, derived via immunoSEQ multiplex PCR, lists solely in-frame clones and lacks some. V, J and clone size are taken as reported in that table, and D and trimming were inferred from the DNA itself. Of some 200,000 clones listed, around 86% are singletons. This CDR3 is built from 15 residues. The junction had 6 bases not matched to a gene; V was cut back by 5 bases and J by 3 bases. CDR1 and CDR2 (germline): MNHEY, SMNVEV (reference sequence). The TCR sequence derives from an older man with acute or convalescent COVID-19. The sample taken for sequencing was peripheral blood. The chain recombines TRBV27 with TRBJ2-5; 10 nucleotides match TRBD1. The CDR3 is CASSMTGTGEETQYF. For the CDR3, the DNA is TGTGCCAGCAGTATGACCGGGACAGGGGAAGAGACCCAGTACTTC.